This passage covers 32 T cell receptor beta chains from one sample sequenced in a study of blood T cell repertoires in COVID-19. Only in-frame clones appear in the TCRdb table, and some are missing; sequencing was by immunoSEQ multiplex PCR. The sample has a few hundred thousand clones, more than 75% seen once. The source material was PBMCs or T cells enriched from blood (not recorded which). The receptor set was obtained from a woman between 50 and 59 years old who had recovered from COVID-19.

The gene calls are TRBV19 and TRBJ1-6; tentative D call: TRBD1 (5 bases). CDR1 and CDR2 (germline): LNHDA, SQIVND (reference sequence). CDR3 length equals 15 residues. The ends were cut back, 7 bases at V and 2 bases at J, with 12 bases in the middle. The CDR3 protein is CASTPGRAYNSPLHF. The DNA for the CDR3 is TGTGCCAGTACCCCGGGCAGGGCCTATAATTCACCCCTCCACTTT.

This chain connects TRBV4-1 to TRBJ2-1, with D uncertain. The CDR3 runs to 13 residues. V was trimmed by 4 bases and J by 6 bases, leaving 10 bases between them. From germline, CDR1 is MGHRA and CDR2 YSYEKL. CDR3 sequence: CASSLDSLNEQFF. The CDR3 DNA reads as TGCGCCAGCAGCCTAGATAGTCTCAATGAGCAGTTCTTC.

On this clone itself: Other DNA sequences in this sample translate to the same CDR3. This chain joins TRBV3-1 (or the pseudogene TRBV3-2) and TRBJ1-1; no clear D gene. V was cut by 1 base and J by 5 bases, with 5 bases left in between. CDR3 length: 12 amino acids. CDR1 LGHDT and CDR2 YNNKEL come from the germline V gene (reference sequence). The CDR3 protein is CASSQGGTEAFF. The CDR3 region has the DNA TGTGCCAGCAGCCAAGGAGGGACTGAAGCTTTCTTT.

This chain links TRBV9 with TRBJ2-2; D is undetermined. This CDR3 comprises 13 residues. Germline CDR1 reads SGDLS; CDR2 reads YYNGEE. The germline V and J ends were trimmed by 3 bases and 4 bases, with 7 bases remaining between them. For the CDR3, the DNA is TGTGCCAGCAGCGCTGTAGTCACCGGGGAGCTGTTTTTT. It translates to CASSAVVTGELFF.

This clone has only one observation. In DNA, the CDR3 is TGCGCCAGCAGCTTGGTCCGGGGGGATGGCACTGAAGCTTTCTTT. Protein: CASSLVRGDGTEAFF. This sequence joins TRBV5-1 and TRBJ1-1; maybe TRBD1 (5 bases). V shed 0 bases and J shed 4 bases, with 13 bases lying between them. Germline CDR1 and CDR2: SGHRS and YFSETQ. The CDR3 runs 15 residues.

There are a few counts of this clone. The gene calls are TRBV4-1 and TRBJ1-1, with TRBD1 matching over 8 bases. Germline trimming cut 3 bases from V and 5 bases from J; bases unmatched to any gene: 11. This CDR3 region has 16 residues. The germline CDR1 and CDR2 sequences are MGHRA and YSYEKL. CDR3 in DNA: TGCGCCAGCAGCCACAGAAAAGGACAGGGAGGGACTGAAGCTTTCTTT. Translating gives CASSHRKGQGGTEAFF.

The rearrangement links TRBV2 to TRBJ1-2, with D possibly being TRBD1 (6 bases). Trimming pared 2 bases from V and 6 bases from J, leaving 7 bases between. This CDR3 has 12 amino acids. Germline V gene lookup returns CDR1 SNHLY and CDR2 FYNNEI. CDR3 loop: CASSEQGNGYTF. The CDR3 DNA is TGTGCCAGCAGTGAACAGGGGAATGGCTACACCTTC.

This chain connects TRBV5-1 to TRBJ2-1; 8 bases fit TRBD1. V lost 4 bases to trimming and J lost 10 bases; unmatched junction nucleotides: 13. The CDR3 covers 15 residues. From germline, CDR1 is SGHRS and CDR2 YFSETQ. The CDR3 bases are TGCGCCAGCAGCCCCCATCCCTCGACAGGGGCCGAGCAGTTCTTC. Amino acids: CASSPHPSTGAEQFF.

The chain employs TRBV3-1 (or the pseudogene TRBV3-2) and TRBJ1-3; unclear D gene. Germline V CDR1 and CDR2: LGHDT, YNNKEL (reference sequence). This CDR3 contains 15 residues. V was trimmed by 0 bases and J by 1 base, leaving 7 bases between them. The CDR3 DNA follows: TGTGCCAGCAGCCAAGAGAGACTATCTGGAAACACCATATATTTT. Translated: CASSQERLSGNTIYF.

This clone was detected once. The V gene is TRBV5-1, the J gene TRBJ2-2, with no clear D. CDR3 length: 17 amino acids. The germline gives CDR1 SGHRS, CDR2 YFSETQ. V was trimmed by 2 bases and J by 2 bases, leaving 16 bases between them. For the CDR3, the DNA is TGCGCCAGCAGCTTCGGTGCCGCTATTCAAAACACCGGGGAGCTGTTTTTT. Amino acid sequence: CASSFGAAIQNTGELFF.

The J gene is TRBJ1-1, the V gene TRBV5-1, with 8 bases fitting TRBD1. Trimming at V came to 3 bases and at J to 4 bases, leaving 8 bases not matched to a gene. The length of the CDR3 is 15 residues. The germline CDR1 and CDR2 sequences are SGHRS and YFSETQ. The chain's CDR3 is CASSSRTGLGTEAFF. The CDR3 DNA sequence: TGCGCCAGCAGCTCCAGGACAGGGCTTGGCACTGAAGCTTTCTTT.

The genes are TRBV10-3 and TRBJ2-3; TRBD1 aligns across 7 bases. Losses at the gene ends were 1 base for V and 5 bases for J; bases not matched to a gene: 6. The CDR3 has 15 residues. Germline values: CDR1 ENHRY, CDR2 SYGVKD. The CDR3 DNA is TGTGCCATCAGTGAGTTTAGGGGGCAGGGAGATACGCAGTATTTT. Its protein product is CAISEFRGQGDTQYF.

This clone appeared a single time. This chain connects TRBV27 to TRBJ2-5, with D uncertain. V gave up 3 bases and J gave up 1 base, with 6 bases separating them. Germline V gene sequence: CDR1 MNHEY, CDR2 SMNVEV (reference sequence). CDR3 length: 13 amino acids. CDR3 region: CASSFGSQETQYF. The CDR3 DNA reads as TGTGCCAGCAGTTTTGGCAGCCAAGAGACCCAGTACTTC.

The chain links TRBV2 to TRBJ2-7, with TRBD1 identical over 10 bases. V lost 4 bases, J lost 4 bases, and 4 bases stayed unmatched. The CDR3 extends over 14 amino acids. Germline V gene sequence: CDR1 SNHLY, CDR2 FYNNEI. Written as DNA, the CDR3 is TGTGCCAGCAGTGCCGGGACAGGGGTTTACGAGCAGTACTTC. This translates into CASSAGTGVYEQYF.

V gene TRBV10-2 combines with J gene TRBJ2-5; TRBD1 agrees at 10 bases. V shed 5 bases and J 5 bases; nucleotides not matched to a gene: 5. Germline V CDR1 and CDR2: WSHSY, SAAADI. The CDR3 contains 14 residues. The CDR3 region has the DNA TGCGCCAGCAGTCTCCGGACAGGGGGGGAGACCCAGTACTTC. Its protein product is CASSLRTGGETQYF.

The rearrangement uses TRBV3-1 (or the pseudogene TRBV3-2) and TRBJ2-1; 9 nucleotides line up with TRBD2. Germline-derived CDR1 and CDR2 are LGHDT and YNNKEL (reference sequence). Trimming at V came to 1 base and at J to 7 bases, leaving 8 bases not matched to a gene. The CDR3 is made up of 16 amino acids. The CDR3, as DNA: TGTGCCAGCAGCCAAGTGGGCGGGGGGGTGGCAAATGAGCAGTTCTTC. Translated, it gives CASSQVGGGVANEQFF.

The chain has TRBV12-5 and TRBJ1-5; D possibly corresponds to TRBD1 (5 bases). The germline V gene has CDR1 LGHNT and CDR2 FRNRAP. The CDR3 is 14 residues long. V shed 1 base and J shed 7 bases, with 11 bases lying between them. Here the CDR3 reads CASGLGGGSQPQHF. CDR3 DNA: TGTGCTAGTGGTTTGGGGGGGGGAAGCCAGCCCCAGCATTTT.

The chain uses TRBV5-3 and TRBJ2-5, with 7 bases lining up with TRBD2. TRBV5-3 is filed as an ORF, its function uncertain. Trimming took 0 bases from V and 4 from J; bases not matched to a gene: 3. This CDR3 region has 14 residues. Here the CDR3 reads CARSLVWGGETQYF. CDR3 sequence (DNA): TGTGCCAGAAGCTTGGTCTGGGGGGGAGAGACCCAGTACTTC.

This clone was counted a few times. The chain uses TRBV5-1 and TRBJ2-3; the D gene is possibly TRBD1 (6 bases). The germline V gene encodes CDR1 SGHRS and CDR2 YFSETQ. Deletions cut 2 bases from V and 2 bases from J, with 9 bases between. This CDR3 is built from 14 residues. The CDR3 loop is CASSFGDITDTQYF. The CDR3 nucleotides are TGCGCCAGCAGCTTTGGGGACATCACAGATACGCAGTATTTT.

The chain recombines TRBV6-5 with TRBJ2-7; D might be TRBD2 (6 bases). The germline CDR1 and CDR2 sequences are MNHEY and SVGAGI. The CDR3 loop spans 15 amino acids. The V end lost 5 bases, the J end lost 4 bases, and 18 bases lay between the germline ends. CDR3 loop: CASSTRGGSLYEQYF. The CDR3, as DNA: TGTGCCAGCAGTACCCGTGGAGGGAGCCTTTACGAGCAGTACTTC.

This clone has just one count. The genes are TRBV5-6 and TRBJ1-5; possibly TRBD1 for D (5 bases). Trimming left V 4 bases short and J 0 bases short, with 23 bases between. This CDR3 has 19 amino acids. Germline loops: CDR1 SGHDT, CDR2 YYEEEE. The CDR3 region has the DNA TGTGCCAGCAGCGTCCTCTCGGGGGGAAGGGATTATAGCAATCAGCCCCAGCATTTT. It codes for CASSVLSGGRDYSNQPQHF. Full variable domain (outside the CDR3, taken from reference TRBV5-6 and TRBJ1-5): DAGVTQSPTHLIKTRGQQVTLRCSPKSGHDTVSWYQQALGQGPQFIFQYYEEEERQRGNFPDRFSGHQFPNYSSELNVNALLLGDSALYLCASSVLSGGRDYSNQPQHFGDGTRLSIL.

The V gene is TRBV10-3, the J gene TRBJ1-1; no clear D gene. V gave up 0 bases and J gave up 2 bases, with 10 bases separating them. CDR3 size: 15 residues. Germline CDR1 ENHRY, CDR2 SYGVKD. In DNA form, the CDR3 reads TGTGCCATCAGTGAGTCAATTCAGAAAAACACTGAAGCTTTCTTT. This codes for CAISESIQKNTEAFF.

The chain couples TRBV27 to TRBJ2-2; no clear D. The germline gives CDR1 MNHEY, CDR2 SMNVEV (reference sequence). This CDR3 contains 12 residues. Deletions cut 6 bases from V and 5 bases from J, with 7 bases between. As DNA, the CDR3 is TGTGCCAGCAGCCTACAGACCGGGGAGCTGTTTTTT. Translation gives CASSLQTGELFF.

This clone was counted between two and nine times. The chain joins TRBV6-2 or TRBV6-3 to TRBJ1-2, with D uncertain. The CDR3 length is 15 residues. With 5 bases removed from V and 7 bases from J, the gap between germline ends came to 20 bases. Germline lookup yields CDR1 MNHEY and CDR2 SVGEGT. The CDR3 here is CASSPGLRPRSGYTF. The CDR3 DNA sequence: TGTGCCAGCAGTCCCGGACTCCGGCCGCGCTCTGGCTACACCTTC.

The J gene is TRBJ1-3, the V gene TRBV7-2, with D unclear. The CDR3 totals 17 residues. Germline lookup yields CDR1 SGHTA and CDR2 FQGNSA. V lost 5 bases, J lost 0 bases, and 17 bases lay in between. The CDR3 DNA reads TGTGCCAGCAGCGCCACCAGGAGGGTCGACTCTGGAAACACCATATATTTT. This sequence encodes CASSATRRVDSGNTIYF.

This clone was found once. The chain joins TRBV10-3 to TRBJ1-5; D gene unclear. V lost 4 bases and J lost 1, with 8 bases in between. Germline CDR1 is ENHRY and CDR2 is SYGVKD. The CDR3 is 14 amino acids. The CDR3 bases are TGTGCCATCAGTGGTGACACGAGCAATCAGCCCCAGCATTTT. Its protein product is CAISGDTSNQPQHF.

The chain uses TRBV28 and TRBJ1-3; no clear D gene. Germline V gene data show CDR1 as MDHEN and CDR2 as SYDVKM. The ends were cut back, 6 bases at V and 3 bases at J, with 9 bases in the middle. CDR3 size: 13 residues. This CDR3 is CASRGAGGNTIYF. DNA of the CDR3: TGTGCCAGCAGGGGCGCGGGTGGAAACACCATATATTTT.

The rearrangement links TRBV30 to TRBJ2-7; 10 nucleotides match TRBD1. The CDR3 runs 13 residues. Germline loops: CDR1 GTSNPN, CDR2 SVGIG (reference sequence). V shed 6 bases, J shed 5 bases, and the junction held 7 bases outside the gene matches. CDR3 amino acids: CACLGTGVDEQYF. Here the CDR3 DNA reads TGTGCCTGTCTGGGGACAGGGGTCGACGAGCAGTACTTC.

The chain is built from TRBV19 and TRBJ1-2, with D possibly matching TRBD1 (5 bases). V gave up 5 bases and J gave up 4 bases, with 17 bases separating them. Germline V gene sequence: CDR1 LNHDA, CDR2 SQIVND (reference sequence). The CDR3 has 15 residues. The CDR3 loop is CASSGLTGDAYGYTF. The CDR3 region has the DNA TGTGCCAGTAGTGGGCTGACGGGGGATGCCTATGGCTACACCTTC.

This chain links TRBV6-4 with TRBJ2-3; a possible D gene is TRBD2 (5 bases). Germline loops: CDR1 MRHNA, CDR2 SNTAGT. V was clipped by 4 bases and J by 2 bases, with 7 bases between them. The length of the CDR3 is 13 residues. DNA for the CDR3: TGTGCCAGCAGTGGGGAGTCCACAGATACGCAGTATTTT. This encodes CASSGESTDTQYF.

This clone was seen just once. This chain's CDR3 is CASSPSGAGQPQHF. CDR3 sequence (DNA): TGTGCCAGCTCACCATCAGGGGCGGGTCAGCCCCAGCATTTT. The chain combines TRBV18 with TRBJ1-5, with a weak D call TRBD1 (6 bases). This CDR3 comprises 14 residues. The germline CDR1 and CDR2 sequences are KGHSH and LQKENI. Between the trimmed V and J ends, which lost 2 bases and 6 bases, there was a span of 11 bases.

This chain connects TRBV12-3 or TRBV12-4 to TRBJ2-2; no clear D gene. The V gene lost 5 bases and the J gene lost 4 bases, with 8 bases spanning the gap. The CDR3 extends over 13 amino acids. CDR3 sequence (DNA): TGTGCCAGCAGTCGACAAGGCACCGGGGAGCTGTTTTTT. Amino acid sequence: CASSRQGTGELFF.